This is a list of T cell receptor beta chains from one sample in a study of cytomegalovirus exposure and HLA in healthy donors. The table came from immunoSEQ multiplex PCR; TCRdb's copy has only in-frame clones and leaves some out. The sample comprises 150,000 to 200,000 clones, nearly 70% of which are singletons, and around 9.3% rests with the top ten. The specimen sequenced was PBMCs. Receptor source: a man aged 30 to 39 in good health and CMV-seropositive. The CDR3 runs from the conserved cysteine through the conserved F or W. The order of the fields is CDR3 length, D gene, clone size, J gene, V gene, CDR3 protein, CDR3 DNA. A D gene is named only where the DNA matches it firmly. Size values are once, few and many counts, or a class for expanded clones, and some rows have none.

16 | TRBD2 | few | TRBJ2-3 | TRBV5-6 | CASSPGLAGVEDTQYF | TGTGCCAGCAGCCCAGGACTAGCGGGAGTGGAAGATACGCAGTATTTT
16 | NA | NA | TRBJ2-7 | TRBV9 | CASSSRTRGLPYEQYF | TGTGCCAGCAGCTCGCGGACAAGAGGCCTCCCCTACGAGCAGTACTTC
13 | NA | NA | TRBJ2-7 | TRBV7-2 | CASSFLIQFEQYF | TGTGCCAGCAGCTTCCTTATCCAGTTCGAGCAGTACTTC
15 | TRBD2 | NA | TRBJ2-1 | TRBV27 | CASSYGLAGVNEQFF | TGTGCCAGCAGTTACGGACTAGCGGGAGTCAATGAGCAGTTCTTC
14 | NA | NA | TRBJ2-7 | TRBV2 | CATKETGVRYEQYF | TGTGCCACCAAGGAAACGGGAGTGAGATACGAGCAGTACTTC
12 | NA | NA | TRBJ2-1 | TRBV7-3 | CASSLTAREQFF | TGTGCCAGCAGCTTGACTGCGCGGGAGCAGTTCTTC
17 | TRBD2 | NA | TRBJ2-1 | TRBV28 | CASSFGWGGDLYNEQFF | TGTGCCAGCAGTTTTGGTTGGGGGGGGGACCTTTACAATGAGCAGTTCTTC
15 | TRBD1 | NA | TRBJ2-7 | TRBV19 | CASSARDRTSYEQYF | TGTGCCAGTAGTGCCCGGGACAGGACATCCTACGAGCAGTACTTC
12 | NA | NA | TRBJ2-7 | TRBV4-1 | CASSSGLYEQYF | TGCGCCAGCAGCTCCGGACTCTACGAGCAGTACTTC
13 | NA | NA | TRBJ2-2 | TRBV28 | CACGVANTGELFF | TGTGCCTGCGGGGTTGCGAACACCGGGGAGCTGTTTTTT
16 | TRBD2 | NA | TRBJ2-1 | TRBV5-1 | CASSLVATGGNNEQFF | TGCGCCAGCAGCTTGGTCGCTACGGGAGGGAACAATGAGCAGTTCTTC
15 | NA | NA | TRBJ1-2 | TRBV6-5 | CASSYSGHRNYGYTF | TGTGCCAGCAGTTACTCGGGACATAGGAACTATGGCTACACCTTC
16 | TRBD2 | NA | TRBJ2-5 | TRBV28 | CASSLYLAGGKETQYF | TGTGCCAGCAGTTTATACCTAGCGGGAGGGAAAGAGACCCAGTACTTC
15 | NA | few | TRBJ2-7 | TRBV15 | CATSPQAGQRLEQYF | TGTGCCACCAGCCCGCAGGCCGGACAGAGGCTCGAGCAGTACTTC
13 | NA | once | TRBJ2-7 | TRBV10-3 | CAISELPSYEQYF | TGTGCCATCAGTGAACTACCATCCTACGAGCAGTACTTC
14 | TRBD1 | NA | TRBJ2-2 | TRBV6-1 | CASPTGEGTGELFF | TGTGCCAGCCCGACAGGGGAAGGAACCGGGGAGCTGTTTTTT
12 | NA | NA | TRBJ2-7 | TRBV2 | CASSDEDYEQYF | TGTGCCAGCAGTGACGAGGACTACGAGCAGTACTTC
15 | NA | NA | TRBJ2-7 | TRBV12-1 | CAKRNTNPLYYEQYF | TGTGCCAAGCGAAATACAAATCCTCTTTATTACGAGCAGTACTTC
15 | NA | NA | TRBJ2-7 | TRBV6-5 | CASSFDRRSSYEQYF | TGTGCCAGCAGCTTCGACAGGAGGAGCTCCTACGAGCAGTACTTC
14 | NA | NA | TRBJ1-2 | TRBV9 | CASSVQGSGSGYTF | TGTGCCAGCAGCGTACAGGGAAGTGGGTCTGGCTACACCTTC
13 | TRBD1 | NA | TRBJ1-1 | TRBV7-2 | CASSSYRGTEAFF | TGTGCCAGCAGCTCATACAGGGGTACTGAAGCTTTCTTT
13 | NA | NA | TRBJ1-2 | TRBV30 | CAWSGQSVRGYTF | TGTGCCTGGAGTGGACAGTCGGTGAGGGGCTACACCTTC
14 | NA | NA | TRBJ1-2 | TRBV7-9 | CASSLGQLDYGYTF | TGTGCCAGCAGCTTAGGACAGCTGGACTATGGCTACACCTTC
12 | NA | NA | TRBJ2-3 | TRBV7-8 | CASSTRTDTQYF | TGTGCCAGCAGCACCAGAACAGATACGCAGTATTTT
16 | TRBD2 | few | TRBJ2-1 | TRBV13 | CASSPTNLAVYNEQFF | TGTGCCAGCAGCCCCACCAACCTAGCGGTCTACAATGAGCAGTTCTTC
14 | NA | NA | TRBJ1-5 | TRBV7-8 | CASSFTGSNQPQHF | TGTGCCAGCAGCTTCACAGGGTCTAATCAGCCCCAGCATTTT
15 | NA | NA | TRBJ2-5 | TRBV14 | CASSQDGAVLETQYF | TGTGCCAGCAGCCAAGATGGGGCGGTATTGGAGACCCAGTACTTC
15 | NA | NA | TRBJ2-7 | TRBV6-5 | CASSYSSGTTYEQYF | TGTGCCAGCAGTTACTCGAGCGGCACGACCTACGAGCAGTACTTC
16 | NA | NA | TRBJ2-5 | TRBV4-1 | CASSQFPGLLQETQYF | TGCGCCAGCAGCCAATTCCCGGGACTCCTTCAAGAGACCCAGTACTTC
15 | NA | NA | TRBJ2-2 | TRBV5-1 | CASNQGLTNTGELFF | TGCGCCAGCAACCAAGGACTAACGAACACCGGGGAGCTGTTTTTT
15 | TRBD2 | few | TRBJ2-1 | TRBV5-4 | CASSRGLAGDNEQFF | TGTGCCAGCAGCAGGGGACTAGCGGGGGACAATGAGCAGTTCTTC
12 | NA | NA | TRBJ2-1 | TRBV19 | CASFSGFNEQFF | TGTGCCAGTTTCAGCGGTTTTAATGAGCAGTTCTTC
16 | NA | NA | TRBJ1-2 | TRBV25-1 | CASSEYESGMNYGYTF | TGTGCCAGCAGTGAATATGAGTCAGGGATGAACTATGGCTACACCTTC
13 | NA | NA | TRBJ2-1 | TRBV18 | CASSPRGLQNMFF | TGTGCCAGCTCACCACGGGGACTCCAAAATATGTTCTTC
13 | NA | few | TRBJ1-1 | TRBV30 | CAWMGRVNTEAFF | TGTGCCTGGATGGGCAGGGTGAACACTGAAGCTTTCTTT
14 | NA | NA | TRBJ2-1 | TRBV4-1 | CASSQVMHTNEQFF | TGCGCCAGCAGCCAAGTTATGCACACCAATGAGCAGTTCTTC
15 | TRBD1 | NA | TRBJ1-6 | TRBV30 | CAWSLWDRGPSPLHF | TGTGCCTGGAGTCTCTGGGACAGGGGGCCTTCACCCCTCCACTTT
19 | NA | NA | TRBJ1-1 | TRBV12-2 | CASRLGETRGRGSNTEAFF | TGTGCAAGTCGCTTAGGGGAAACGAGGGGGCGAGGTTCGAACACTGAAGCTTTCTTT
18 | NA | few | TRBJ2-2 | TRBV5-4 | CASSSGVGLTQNTGELFF | TGTGCCAGCAGCTCCGGAGTTGGTCTCACACAGAACACCGGGGAGCTGTTTTTT
15 | TRBD1 | few | TRBJ2-7 | TRBV10-2 | CASRQSQGAAYEQYF | TGCGCCAGCCGCCAGAGTCAGGGGGCAGCTTACGAGCAGTACTTC
15 | NA | NA | TRBJ2-2 | TRBV9 | CASSVLSGNTGELFF | TGTGCCAGCAGCGTACTTTCCGGGAACACCGGGGAGCTGTTTTTT
16 | NA | NA | TRBJ2-4 | TRBV13 | CASSPARRLAKNIQYF | TGTGCCAGCAGCCCGGCTCGGCGGTTAGCCAAAAACATTCAGTACTTC
15 | TRBD1 | NA | TRBJ1-1 | TRBV19 | CASSTAGTENTEAFF | TGTGCCAGTAGTACGGCCGGGACAGAGAACACTGAAGCTTTCTTT
13 | NA | NA | TRBJ2-7 | TRBV6-5 | CASTAGFPGEQYF | TGTGCCAGCACTGCGGGCTTCCCCGGCGAGCAGTACTTC
16 | NA | NA | TRBJ2-7 | TRBV30 | CAWSPPVAVFRGEQYF | TGTGCCTGGAGTCCTCCGGTGGCTGTATTTCGGGGCGAGCAGTACTTC
15 | TRBD1 | NA | TRBJ2-1 | TRBV27 | CASSSGTESYNEQFF | TGTGCCAGCAGTTCGGGGACAGAGAGTTACAATGAGCAGTTCTTC